This T cell receptor (beta chain) was recorded in a study of blood T cells in healthy people across ages. The CDR3 sequence is 14 residues long. Germline V gene lookup returns CDR1 LNHNV and CDR2 YYDKDF (reference sequence). The V end was cut by 3 bases, the J end by 2 bases, with 9 bases between. Sample-barcoded 5' priming and a J-beta primer mix drove a second PCR of 7 to 11 cycles. Via MiXCR, TCRdb re-called the 5' RACE reads, giving one row per CDR3 protein. Here the sample spans over 600,000 distinct CDR3 sequences, about 56% being singletons. This sequence joins TRBV15 and TRBJ2-3; maybe TRBD2 (5 bases). The sample taken for sequencing was blood. The sequence derives from a man aged 40-49 years in good health. CDR3 sequence (DNA): TGTGCCACCAGCAGTGGGAGTTACACAGATACGCAGTATTTT. Translating it yields CATSSGSYTDTQYF.